This TCR beta chain is from a study of cytomegalovirus exposure and HLA in healthy donors. Study findings and constraints: TCR beta sequences reportedly predicted the HLA-A and HLA-B alleles of most subjects accurately.

V was pared by 0 bases and J by 9 bases, with 6 bases of the junction left unmatched. Germline V gene sequence: CDR1 SGHNT, CDR2 YYREEE (reference sequence). The CDR3 extends over 14 amino acids. With 60 Vbeta and 13 Jbeta primers, the PCR was carried out. The method was immunoSEQ multiplex PCR; TCRdb's version includes in-frame clones alone and lacks a portion of them. The repertoire consists of over 100,000 clones, with 76% occurring once and the leading ten covering about 1.8%. This clone was recorded a few times. Its specificity is unknown. Material: PBMCs. This chain joins TRBV5-4 and TRBJ1-1; 9 nucleotides match TRBD1. The receptor was isolated from a female donor in good health and CMV-seropositive. CDR3 in amino acids: CASSLGGTGPKAFF. In DNA, the CDR3 is TGTGCCAGCAGCTTGGGGGGGACAGGGCCGAAAGCTTTCTTT.